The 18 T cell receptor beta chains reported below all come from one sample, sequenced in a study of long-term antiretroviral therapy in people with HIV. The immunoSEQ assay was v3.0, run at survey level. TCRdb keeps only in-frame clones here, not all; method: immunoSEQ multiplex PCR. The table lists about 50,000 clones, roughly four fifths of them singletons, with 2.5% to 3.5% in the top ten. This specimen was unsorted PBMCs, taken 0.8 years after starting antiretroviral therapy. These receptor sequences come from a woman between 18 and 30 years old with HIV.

Here the CDR3 reads CASSFGLADYNEQFF. The CDR3 DNA reads TGTGCCAGCAGCTTCGGACTAGCTGATTACAATGAGCAGTTCTTC. The V and J genes are TRBV7-2 and TRBJ2-1, with 8 bases identical to TRBD2. Germline V lookup: CDR1 SGHTA, CDR2 FQGNSA. The length of the CDR3 is 15 residues. V trimming: 3 bases; J trimming: 4 bases; junction bases outside the gene matches: 5.

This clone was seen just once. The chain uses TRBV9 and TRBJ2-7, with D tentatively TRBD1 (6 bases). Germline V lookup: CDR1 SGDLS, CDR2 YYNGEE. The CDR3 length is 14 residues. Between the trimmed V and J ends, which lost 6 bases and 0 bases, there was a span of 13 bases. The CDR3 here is CASTFGDNSYEQYF. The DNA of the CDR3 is TGTGCCAGCACCTTTGGGGACAACTCCTACGAGCAGTACTTC.

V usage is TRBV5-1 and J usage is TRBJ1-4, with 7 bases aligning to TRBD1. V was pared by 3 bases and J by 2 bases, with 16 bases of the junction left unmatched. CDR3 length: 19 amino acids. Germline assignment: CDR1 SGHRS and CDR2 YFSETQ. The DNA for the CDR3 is TGCGCCAGCAGCTCGGCCCAACAGGGGCCTGCCGCCACTAATGAAAAACTGTTTTTT. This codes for CASSSAQQGPAATNEKLFF.

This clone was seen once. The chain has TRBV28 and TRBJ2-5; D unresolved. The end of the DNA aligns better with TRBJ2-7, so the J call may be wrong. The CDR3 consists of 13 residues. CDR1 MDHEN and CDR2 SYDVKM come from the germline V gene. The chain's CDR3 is CASRPLSYYEQYF. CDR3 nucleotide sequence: TGTGCCAGCAGGCCCCTTAGTTACTACGAGCAGTACTTC.

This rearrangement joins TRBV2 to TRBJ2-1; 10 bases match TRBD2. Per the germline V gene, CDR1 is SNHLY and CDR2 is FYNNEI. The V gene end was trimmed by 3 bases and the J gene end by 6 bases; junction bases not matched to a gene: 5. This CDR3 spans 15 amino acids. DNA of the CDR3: TGTGCCAGCAGTGACGCCAGCGGGAGGGCCAATGAGCAGTTCTTC. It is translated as CASSDASGRANEQFF.

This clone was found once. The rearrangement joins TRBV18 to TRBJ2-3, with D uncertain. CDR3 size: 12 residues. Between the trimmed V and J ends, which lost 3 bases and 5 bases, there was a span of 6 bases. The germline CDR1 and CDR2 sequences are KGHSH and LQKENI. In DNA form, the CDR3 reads TGTGCCAGCTCACCCGTGGGAGATACGCAGTATTTT. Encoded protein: CASSPVGDTQYF.

For the CDR3, the DNA is TGTGCCAGTAGTATAGTTCCTCTTGATGAGCAGTTCTTC. This encodes CASSIVPLDEQFF. The genes are TRBV19 and TRBJ2-1; D is uncertain. Germline loops: CDR1 LNHDA, CDR2 SQIVND (reference sequence). V was shortened by 1 base and J by 8 bases, with 9 bases between the two germline ends. This CDR3 is built from 13 residues.

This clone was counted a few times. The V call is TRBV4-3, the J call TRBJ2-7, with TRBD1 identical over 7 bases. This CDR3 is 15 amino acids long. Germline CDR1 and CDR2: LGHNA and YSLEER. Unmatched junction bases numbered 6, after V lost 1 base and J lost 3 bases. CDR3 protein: CASSQVNRGDYEQYF. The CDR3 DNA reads TGCGCCAGCAGCCAAGTTAACAGGGGCGACTACGAGCAGTACTTC.

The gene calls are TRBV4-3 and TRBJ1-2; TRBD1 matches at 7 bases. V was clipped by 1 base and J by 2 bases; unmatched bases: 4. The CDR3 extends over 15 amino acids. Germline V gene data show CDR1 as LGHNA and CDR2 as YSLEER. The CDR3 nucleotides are TGCGCCAGCAGCCAAGTACGGGGACAGAACTATGGCTACACCTTC. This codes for CASSQVRGQNYGYTF.

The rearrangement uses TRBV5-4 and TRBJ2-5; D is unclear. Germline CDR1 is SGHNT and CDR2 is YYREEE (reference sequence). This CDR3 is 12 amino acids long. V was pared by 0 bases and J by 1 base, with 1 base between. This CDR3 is CASSLAQETQYF. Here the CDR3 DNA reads TGTGCCAGCAGCTTGGCCCAAGAGACCCAGTACTTC.

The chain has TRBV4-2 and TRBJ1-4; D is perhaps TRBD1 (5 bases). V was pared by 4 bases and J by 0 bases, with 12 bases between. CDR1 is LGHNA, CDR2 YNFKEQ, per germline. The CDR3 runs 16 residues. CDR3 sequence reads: CASSRGGEATNEKLFF. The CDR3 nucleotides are TGTGCCAGCAGCCGGGGAGGGGAAGCAACTAATGAAAAACTGTTTTTT.

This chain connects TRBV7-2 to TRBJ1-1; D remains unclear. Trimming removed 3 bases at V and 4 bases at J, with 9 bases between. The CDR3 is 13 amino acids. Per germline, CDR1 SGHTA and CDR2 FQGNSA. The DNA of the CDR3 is TGTGCCAGCAGCTTCTGGGGAATCACTGAAGCTTTCTTT. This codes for CASSFWGITEAFF.

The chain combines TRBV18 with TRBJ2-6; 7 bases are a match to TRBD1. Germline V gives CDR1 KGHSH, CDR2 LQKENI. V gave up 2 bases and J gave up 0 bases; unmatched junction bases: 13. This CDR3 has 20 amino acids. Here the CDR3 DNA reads TGTGCCAGCTCACCAAAATTACCCGGGACAGCTTACTCTGGGGCCAACGTCCTGACTTTC. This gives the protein CASSPKLPGTAYSGANVLTF.

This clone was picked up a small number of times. CDR3 nucleotides: TGTGCCAGCAGTTTGTATTGGGCCTCTGGAAACACCATATATTTT. Its translation is CASSLYWASGNTIYF. J is TRBJ1-3 and V is TRBV27; D is undetermined. The V end was cut by 3 bases, the J end by 0 bases, with 9 bases between. The CDR3 loop spans 15 amino acids. Germline V CDR1 and CDR2: MNHEY, SMNVEV (reference sequence).

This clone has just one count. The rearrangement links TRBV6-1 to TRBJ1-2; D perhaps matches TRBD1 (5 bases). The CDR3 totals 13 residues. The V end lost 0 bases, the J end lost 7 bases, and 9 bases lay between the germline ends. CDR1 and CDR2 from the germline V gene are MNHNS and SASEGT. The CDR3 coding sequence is TGTGCCAGCAGTGAAGCTGGGGGTGGTGGCTACACCTTC. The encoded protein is CASSEAGGGGYTF.

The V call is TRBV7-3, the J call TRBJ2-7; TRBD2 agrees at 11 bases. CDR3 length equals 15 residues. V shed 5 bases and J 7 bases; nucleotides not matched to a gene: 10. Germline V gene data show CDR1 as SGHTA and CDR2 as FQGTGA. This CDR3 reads CASSHSSSGRREQYF. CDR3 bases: TGTGCCAGCAGCCACTCCTCTAGCGGGAGGCGGGAGCAGTACTTC.

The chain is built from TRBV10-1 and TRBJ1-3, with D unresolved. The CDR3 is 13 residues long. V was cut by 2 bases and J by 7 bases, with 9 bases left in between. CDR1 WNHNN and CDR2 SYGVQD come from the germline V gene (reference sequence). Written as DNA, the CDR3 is TGCGCCAGCAGTGAGGATATCGGGAACACCATATATTTT. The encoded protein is CASSEDIGNTIYF.

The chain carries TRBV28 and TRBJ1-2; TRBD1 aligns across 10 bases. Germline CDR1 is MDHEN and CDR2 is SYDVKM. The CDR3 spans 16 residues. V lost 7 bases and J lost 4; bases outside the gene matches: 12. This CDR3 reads CASTGQGGFGGYGYTF. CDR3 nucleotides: TGTGCCAGCACCGGACAGGGGGGTTTCGGGGGCTATGGCTACACCTTC.